The 19 T cell receptor beta chains presented below share a single source sample, sequenced in a study of blood T cell repertoires in COVID-19. Assay: immunoSEQ multiplex PCR; the TCRdb copy retains only in-frame clones and omits some. This sample has about 200,000 clones, with around nine tenths found just once. The sample consisted of peripheral blood. The origin of the receptors is a man aged 18 to 30 with active or convalescent COVID-19.

J is TRBJ1-3 and V is TRBV4-2, with D perhaps TRBD1 (6 bases). V lost 6 bases, J lost 4 bases, and 16 bases lay in between. CDR3 size: 15 residues. Germline V gene lookup returns CDR1 LGHNA and CDR2 YNFKEQ. In DNA, the CDR3 is TGTGCCAGCAGTCCAGGGGATTTGGGAGGAAACACCATATATTTT. This sequence encodes CASSPGDLGGNTIYF.

This clone turned up a few times. This sequence joins TRBV7-9 and TRBJ1-3; D not certain. V lost 10 bases, J lost 2 bases, and 9 bases lay in between. The CDR3 is 12 amino acids. Germline loops: CDR1 SEHNR, CDR2 FQNEAQ (reference sequence). DNA of the CDR3: TGTGCCACCCAACAGACTGGAAACACCATATATTTT. As protein: CATQQTGNTIYF.

The chain employs TRBV10-3 and TRBJ2-3, with 16 positions matching TRBD2. Germline V gives CDR1 ENHRY, CDR2 SYGVKD. V lost 5 bases and J lost 4; bases outside the gene matches: 3. The CDR3 extends over 16 amino acids. CDR3 amino acids: CAISKGTSGGADTQYF. For the CDR3, the DNA is TGTGCCATCAGTAAAGGGACTAGCGGGGGGGCAGATACGCAGTATTTT.

Note on this clone: This sample also contains other DNA sequences that code for the same CDR3. J is TRBJ1-3 and V is TRBV5-1, with 8 bases identical to TRBD1. CDR1 and CDR2 from the germline V gene are SGHRS and YFSETQ. The junction had 3 bases not matched to a gene; V was cut back by 4 bases and J by 0 bases. This CDR3 region has 15 residues. CDR3 nucleotide sequence: TGCGCCAGCAGCCGAGACAGGGGCTCTGGAAACACCATATATTTT. Protein: CASSRDRGSGNTIYF.

CDR3 protein: CASSTTGVEKLFF. In DNA form, the CDR3 reads TGTGCCAGTAGTACAACAGGGGTAGAAAAACTGTTTTTT. The V gene is TRBV19, the J gene TRBJ1-4; 7 bases are shared with TRBD1. J lost 8 bases, V lost 4 bases, and 4 bases had no gene match. The CDR3 consists of 13 residues. Looked up from germline, CDR1 is LNHDA and CDR2 is SQIVND (reference sequence).

The chain uses TRBV2 and TRBJ2-1; 10 bases are shared with TRBD2. In germline, CDR1 is SNHLY, CDR2 FYNNEI. The CDR3 is made up of 14 amino acids. V was pared by 9 bases and J by 2 bases, with 4 bases of the junction left unmatched. The CDR3 region is CARAGGPAYNEQFF. The CDR3 nucleotides read TGTGCCAGAGCGGGAGGGCCAGCCTACAATGAGCAGTTCTTC.

The CDR3 bases are TGTGCCAGCAGCTTGTATTACACCGGGGAGCTGTTTTTT. Protein sequence: CASSLYYTGELFF. The chain combines TRBV5-6 with TRBJ2-2, with D unresolved. V lost 1 base and J 3 bases, leaving 4 bases between the germline ends. This CDR3 has 13 residues. Germline CDR1 reads SGHDT; CDR2 reads YYEEEE.

The chain joins TRBV2 to TRBJ1-3, with TRBD1 as a possible D gene (5 bases). Germline lookup yields CDR1 SNHLY and CDR2 FYNNEI. Trimming removed 7 bases at V and 4 bases at J, with 29 bases between. This CDR3 contains 19 residues. CDR3 residues: CASTTDWIRGPGPGNTIYF. In nucleotides, the CDR3 is TGTGCCAGCACTACCGACTGGATAAGGGGTCCTGGGCCCGGAAACACCATATATTTT.

The chain employs TRBV10-3 and TRBJ2-3; TRBD1 matches at 7 bases. CDR1 and CDR2 (germline): ENHRY, SYGVKD. J was trimmed by 4 bases and V by 5 bases; bases with no gene match: 3. This CDR3 has 13 residues. CDR3 DNA sequence: TGTGCCATCAGTTGGGACAGCGCAGATACGCAGTATTTT. Translation gives CAISWDSADTQYF.

This clone was observed once. For the CDR3, the DNA is TGCGCCAGCAGCCAAGTAGTGGCAGGGCTTGGCTACACCTTC. Protein product: CASSQVVAGLGYTF. J is TRBJ1-2 and V is TRBV4-1, with D perhaps matching TRBD1 (5 bases). Trimming pared 1 base from V and 7 bases from J, leaving 13 bases between. Per germline, CDR1 MGHRA and CDR2 YSYEKL. The CDR3 extends over 14 amino acids.

The gene calls are TRBV4-2 and TRBJ1-6; 9 bases fit TRBD1. This CDR3 region has 15 residues. V lost 0 bases to trimming and J lost 7 bases; unmatched junction nucleotides: 1. Germline CDR1 is LGHNA and CDR2 is YNFKEQ. The CDR3 nucleotides read TGTGCCAGCAGCCAAGATGACAGGGGGAATTCACCCCTCCACTTT. It is translated as CASSQDDRGNSPLHF.

The J gene is TRBJ2-5, the V gene TRBV7-8; 8 nucleotides align to TRBD2. Germline V gene sequence: CDR1 SGHVS, CDR2 FQNEAQ. Trimming at V came to 4 bases and at J to 5 bases, leaving 6 bases not matched to a gene. There are 14 residues in the CDR3. The CDR3 protein is CASSSAGGWETQYF. The CDR3 DNA is TGTGCCAGCAGCTCTGCGGGAGGATGGGAGACCCAGTACTTC. The full variable domain, its missing parts supplied by reference TRBV7-8 and TRBJ2-5, is GAGVSQSPRYKVAKRGQDVALRCDPISGHVSLFWYQQALGQGPEFLTYFQNEAQLDKSGLPSDRFFAERPEGSVSTLKIQRTQQEDSAVYLCASSSAGGWETQYFGPGTRLLVL.

The sample holds one count of this clone. The chain recombines TRBV5-4 with TRBJ2-5; 11 bases line up with TRBD2. Germline CDR1 is SGHNT and CDR2 is YYREEE (reference sequence). The ends lost 6 bases at V and 11 bases at J; junction bases unmatched: 9. The CDR3 consists of 13 residues. CDR3 in amino acids: CASTTSGGNFQYF. For the CDR3, the DNA is TGTGCCAGCACCACTAGCGGGGGCAACTTTCAGTACTTC.

The chain employs TRBV19 and TRBJ1-5; TRBD1 is a possible D gene (6 bases). V gave up 5 bases and J gave up 7 bases, with 21 bases separating them. The CDR3 runs 16 residues. Germline V gene lookup returns CDR1 LNHDA and CDR2 SQIVND (reference sequence). The CDR3 region is CASSAGPRGGNQPQHF. CDR3 coding DNA: TGTGCCAGTAGTGCGGGTCCTCGAGGGGGAAACCAGCCCCAGCATTTT.

The chain couples TRBV18 to TRBJ2-2, with D possibly being TRBD1 (6 bases). The CDR3 consists of 15 residues. The V gene's germline CDR1 is KGHSH and CDR2 LQKENI. V lost 6 bases to trimming and J lost 0 bases, with 11 bases between them. In DNA, the CDR3 is TGTGCCAGCTCGCCAAGACAGGCGAACACCGGGGAGCTGTTTTTT. Residues: CASSPRQANTGELFF.

This chain connects TRBV12-3 or TRBV12-4 to TRBJ1-2, with D hard to call. The CDR3 length is 13 residues. The V end lost 2 bases, the J end lost 2 bases, and 6 bases lay between the germline ends. In DNA form, the CDR3 reads TGTGCCAGCAGTTTAACGGAGAACTATGGCTACACCTTC. Its protein is CASSLTENYGYTF.

The V and J genes are TRBV19 and TRBJ1-1, with TRBD1 matching 9 bases. The CDR3 is made up of 11 amino acids. The germline V gene has CDR1 LNHDA and CDR2 SQIVND (reference sequence). V gave up 8 bases and J gave up 8 bases; unmatched junction bases: 3. The CDR3, as DNA: TGTGCCAGTGTTACAGGGGGCGAAGCTTTCTTT. Translated, it gives CASVTGGEAFF. Full variable domain (remainder filled in from reference TRBV19 and TRBJ1-1): DGGITQSPKYLFRKEGQNVTLSCEQNLNHDAMYWYRQDPGQGLRLIYYSQIVNDFQKGDIAEGYSVSREKKESFPLTVTSAQKNPTAFYLCASVTGGEAFFGQGTRLTVV.

The chain combines TRBV6-4 with TRBJ2-3; D possibly corresponds to TRBD1 (6 bases). Germline CDR1 MRHNA, CDR2 SNTAGT. V lost 6 bases and J 0 bases, leaving 13 bases between the germline ends. The CDR3 runs 15 residues. The CDR3 DNA sequence: TGTGCCAGCAGACGTAAGGGGGAGAGCACAGATACGCAGTATTTT. As protein: CASRRKGESTDTQYF.

The chain uses TRBV6-5 and TRBJ2-7, with D tentatively TRBD2 (6 bases). Germline V gene sequence: CDR1 MNHEY, CDR2 SVGAGI. The CDR3 contains 14 residues. Trimming removed 3 bases at V and 3 bases at J, with 12 bases between. The CDR3 DNA reads TGTGCCAGCAGTTATAGAGGAGGGAGCTACGAGCAGTACTTC. The encoded protein is CASSYRGGSYEQYF.